This TCR beta chain is from a study of cytomegalovirus exposure and HLA in healthy donors. Study at large: The study's early data release held about 80 million unique TCRs from HLA-typed donors.

13 Jbeta primers and 60 Vbeta primers were used for the PCR. The protocol was immunoSEQ multiplex PCR, while the TCRdb copy is restricted to in-frame clones and leaves out a portion. Counted here are about 120,000 clones, almost 85% occurring once; the ten biggest clones make up 1.5%. Findings of the study overall: A later analysis reportedly identified an Asian-associated ancestry cluster as carrying fewer N-insertions than the approximately 710-donor mean. It was 160 or so TCR beta chains that were listed as cytomegalovirus-associated.

Worth noting for this clone: What it binds is unknown.

The sample was PBMCs. The receptor was derived from a woman aged 18-29 years in good health and CMV-seronegative.

The CDR3 nucleotides are TGTGCCAGCAGCCTTACCGGGGGGCGGTTGGATACGCAGTATTTT. It codes for CASSLTGGRLDTQYF. This sequence joins TRBV5-4 and TRBJ2-3; D might be TRBD2 (7 bases). Trimming cost V 4 bases and J 6 bases, with 18 bases left between them. The CDR3 totals 15 residues. Germline lookup yields CDR1 SGHNT and CDR2 YYREEE (reference sequence).